These 20 T cell receptor beta chains came from one sample sequenced in a study of cytotoxic CD8 clonotypes in ibrutinib-treated CLL. The repertoire was sequenced with immunoSEQ multiplex PCR; TCRdb's copy has only in-frame clones and lacks some. This sample has some 140,000 clones; approximately 90% occur once, and the top ten carry 11%. Material: PBMCs, obtained after 12 months of ibrutinib treatment. The receptors derive from a human donor with chronic lymphocytic leukemia.

This chain connects TRBV9 to TRBJ2-5; perhaps D is TRBD1 or TRBD2 (5 bases each). This CDR3 has 13 amino acids. Trimming shortened V by 3 bases and J by 7 bases, and 13 bases separated the two germline ends. CDR1 and CDR2 from the germline V gene are SGDLS and YYNGEE. The CDR3, as DNA: TGTGCCAGCAGCGAAGACGGGACCAGGACCCAGTACTTC. This gives the protein CASSEDGTRTQYF.

The V and J genes are TRBV9 and TRBJ2-5; 10 bases agree with TRBD2. V was clipped by 0 bases and J by 5 bases; unmatched bases: 7. Germline CDR1 SGDLS, CDR2 YYNGEE. CDR3 length: 16 amino acids. The DNA for the CDR3 is TGTGCCAGCAGCGTAGCTGTAGCGGGAGGTCAGGAGACCCAGTACTTC. Amino acid sequence: CASSVAVAGGQETQYF. The full variable domain, completed using reference TRBV9 and TRBJ2-5, is DSGVTQTPKHLITATGQRVTLRCSPRSGDLSVYWYQQSLDQGLQFLIQYYNGEERAKGNILERFSAQQFPDLHSELNLSSLELGDSALYFCASSVAVAGGQETQYFGPGTRLLVL.

This clone was seen once. The rearrangement links TRBV19 to TRBJ1-1; the D is unclear. This CDR3 is built from 13 residues. Germline-derived CDR1 and CDR2 are LNHDA and SQIVND (reference sequence). Trimming took 6 bases from V and 7 from J, leaving 15 bases between them. CDR3 bases: TGTGCCAGTAGCCCCACCGGGCATGGTGAAGCTTTCTTT. This sequence encodes CASSPTGHGEAFF.

The chain couples TRBV5-1 to TRBJ1-2; 7 positions match TRBD1. V gave up 2 bases and J gave up 6 bases; unmatched junction bases: 10. Germline CDR1 reads SGHRS; CDR2 reads YFSETQ. The CDR3 has 15 amino acids. The CDR3 sequence is CASSFRDRVVDGYTF. The DNA for the CDR3 is TGCGCCAGCAGCTTCCGAGACAGGGTCGTGGATGGCTACACCTTC.

V is TRBV2 and J is TRBJ2-5, with 7 bases identical to TRBD2. Looked up from germline, CDR1 is SNHLY and CDR2 is FYNNEI. The CDR3 runs to 15 residues. V was clipped by 6 bases and J by 5 bases; unmatched bases: 12. Written as DNA, the CDR3 is TGTGCCAGCAGCCCCCAGGGAGGGTTCGGTGAGACCCAGTACTTC. Translating gives CASSPQGGFGETQYF. Together with reference TRBV2 and TRBJ2-5, the CDR3 gives the full variable domain: EPEVTQTPSHQVTQMGQEVILRCVPISNHLYFYWYRQILGQKVEFLVSFYNNEISEKSEIFDDQFSVERPDGSNFTLKIRSTKLEDSAMYFCASSPQGGFGETQYFGPGTRLLVL.

This sequence joins TRBV20-1 and TRBJ2-7; tentatively, D is TRBD2 (5 bases). Germline values: CDR1 DFQATT, CDR2 SNEGSKA (reference sequence). Trimming left V 8 bases short and J 5 bases short, with 10 bases between. The CDR3 totals 10 residues. The CDR3, as DNA: TGCAGTATGGCGAGGGACGAGCAGTACTTC. It yields the protein CSMARDEQYF.

The genes are TRBV6-1 and TRBJ2-7; D gene uncertain. This CDR3 contains 12 residues. Trimming left V 6 bases short and J 2 bases short, with 8 bases between. Looked up from germline, CDR1 is MNHNS and CDR2 is SASEGT. CDR3 DNA sequence: TGTGCCAGCAGAATTGGCCCCTACGAGCAGTACTTC. This sequence encodes CASRIGPYEQYF.

This rearrangement joins TRBV5-6 to TRBJ1-3, with 7 bases aligning to TRBD1. Germline trimming cut 2 bases from V and 1 base from J; bases unmatched to any gene: 0. The CDR3 is 14 residues long. In germline, CDR1 is SGHDT, CDR2 YYEEEE. The CDR3 region has the DNA TGTGCCAGCAGCTTACAGGGGTCTGGAAACACCATATATTTT. The encoded protein is CASSLQGSGNTIYF.

This chain links TRBV6-5 with TRBJ2-1; D might be TRBD1 or TRBD2, each matching 5 bases. Germline V gene lookup returns CDR1 MNHEY and CDR2 SVGAGI. V lost 3 bases to trimming and J lost 5 bases, with 14 bases between them. This CDR3 contains 15 residues. Here the CDR3 DNA reads TGTGCCAGCAGTTATGCCTCCGGGGCAAACAATGAGCAGTTCTTC. Translating it yields CASSYASGANNEQFF.

This clone was found a few times. The V call is TRBV9, the J call TRBJ1-2, with unresolved D. Trimming took 7 bases from V and 0 from J, leaving 10 bases between them. The CDR3 loop spans 13 amino acids. Germline V gene data show CDR1 as SGDLS and CDR2 as YYNGEE. This CDR3 is CASSLESNYGYTF. The CDR3, as DNA: TGTGCCAGCTCCCTCGAGTCTAACTATGGCTACACCTTC.

This clone showed up just once. This chain uses TRBV4-2 with TRBJ1-3; 9 bases fit TRBD1. The CDR3 loop spans 15 amino acids. CDR1 and CDR2 from the germline V gene are LGHNA and YNFKEQ. Unmatched junction bases numbered 2, after V lost 5 bases and J lost 0 bases. CDR3: CASSLDRGSGNTIYF. CDR3 bases: TGTGCCAGCAGCTTGGACAGGGGCTCTGGAAACACCATATATTTT.

The chain carries TRBV7-2 and TRBJ2-3; 8 bases are shared with TRBD2. This CDR3 has 15 residues. The V gene end was trimmed by 6 bases and the J gene end by 3 bases; junction bases not matched to a gene: 8. From germline, CDR1 is SGHTA and CDR2 FQGNSA. The CDR3 DNA follows: TGTGCCAGCAGACTGCTAGCGGGCCTTACAGATACGCAGTATTTT. Protein: CASRLLAGLTDTQYF. Full variable domain (rest looked up from reference TRBV7-2 and TRBJ2-3): GAGVSQSPSNKVTEKGKDVELRCDPISGHTALYWYRQSLGQGLEFLIYFQGNSAPDKSGLPSDRFSAERTGGSVSTLTIQRTQQEDSAVYLCASRLLAGLTDTQYFGPGTRLTVL.

The rearrangement uses TRBV7-9 and TRBJ1-5; a possible D gene is TRBD1 (5 bases). The V and J ends lost 7 bases and 4 bases respectively, with 11 bases between them. Germline loops: CDR1 SEHNR, CDR2 FQNEAQ (reference sequence). This CDR3 spans 13 amino acids. The CDR3 coding sequence is TGTGCCAGCACACGGGACCGTAATCAGCCCCAGCATTTT. Its translation: CASTRDRNQPQHF.

The gene calls are TRBV19 and TRBJ2-5, with D possibly TRBD1 on 6 matching bases. This CDR3 has 14 amino acids. Trimming stripped 5 bases from V and 1 base from J, with 11 bases between. Germline V gives CDR1 LNHDA, CDR2 SQIVND (reference sequence). The CDR3 region is CASSAGDTQETQYF. In nucleotides, the CDR3 is TGTGCCAGTAGTGCCGGGGACACCCAAGAGACCCAGTACTTC.

The rearrangement links TRBV18 to TRBJ2-3; D is uncertain. The CDR3 runs 14 residues. CDR1 and CDR2 from the germline V gene are KGHSH and LQKENI. V was cut by 3 bases and J by 2 bases, with 9 bases left in between. For the CDR3, the DNA is TGTGCCAGCTCACCGATCGGGTTCACAGATACGCAGTATTTT. Amino acids: CASSPIGFTDTQYF.

The rearrangement links TRBV4-3 to TRBJ2-5; no clear D. The CDR3 extends over 16 amino acids. Between the trimmed V and J ends, which lost 1 base and 5 bases, there was a span of 17 bases. Germline CDR1 LGHNA, CDR2 YSLEER. The CDR3 DNA follows: TGCGCCAGCAGCCAAGGAGGAGCCCCGAATGCGGAGACCCAGTACTTC. It encodes CASSQGGAPNAETQYF.

This chain links TRBV30 with TRBJ1-3; possibly TRBD1 for D (5 bases). V dropped 6 bases and J dropped 4 bases, with 10 bases sitting between them. Germline CDR1 reads GTSNPN; CDR2 reads SVGIG (reference sequence). The CDR3 loop spans 12 amino acids. CDR3 in amino acids: CACFWTGNTIYF. The CDR3 bases are TGTGCCTGTTTTTGGACAGGAAACACCATATATTTT.

This chain uses TRBV6-5 with TRBJ1-5; a possible D gene is TRBD1 (6 bases). This CDR3 is 15 amino acids long. Germline V gene data show CDR1 as MNHEY and CDR2 as SVGAGI. V was trimmed by 6 bases and J by 2 bases, leaving 14 bases between them. The CDR3 is CASSTGRDGNQPQHF. The CDR3 DNA is TGTGCCAGCAGCACAGGGCGGGACGGCAATCAGCCCCAGCATTTT.

V usage is TRBV7-3 and J usage is TRBJ1-5; the D gene is possibly TRBD1 (6 bases). The CDR3 length is 13 residues. Germline CDR1 SGHTA, CDR2 FQGTGA. Trimming shortened V by 5 bases and J by 6 bases, and 11 bases separated the two germline ends. In nucleotides, the CDR3 is TGTGCCAGCAGCGCACAACAGGGTCAGCCCCAGCATTTT. It yields the protein CASSAQQGQPQHF.

The chain has TRBV29-1 and TRBJ1-5; D is undetermined. This CDR3 comprises 13 residues. V lost 4 bases, J lost 3 bases, and 10 bases lay in between. Germline lookup yields CDR1 SQVTM and CDR2 ANQGSEA. The CDR3 sequence is CSVGTGINQPQHF. In DNA, the CDR3 is TGCAGCGTTGGAACGGGGATCAATCAGCCCCAGCATTTT. The full variable domain, in which reference TRBV29-1 and TRBJ1-5 provide the parts outside the CDR3, is SAVISQKPSRDICQRGTSLTIQCQVDSQVTMMFWYRQQPGQSLTLIATANQGSEATYESGFVIDKFPISRPNLTFSTLTVSNMSPEDSSIYLCSVGTGINQPQHFGDGTRLSIL.